The rows below give T cell receptor beta chains drawn from one sample of a study of T cell changes during pregnancy in multiple sclerosis. Method: immunoSEQ multiplex PCR; TCRdb's copy keeps in-frame clones and lacks some. The table includes fewer than 80,000 clones, 80% to 95% detected once. Sequences were derived from peripheral blood, sampled in the third trimester of pregnancy. These TCRs come from a female donor in good health, enrolled as a control in a pregnancy study. CDR3s include the opening cysteine and the closing phenylalanine or tryptophan. Clone size is stated in some rows and not others, as once, few, many or a class when expanded.

V gene	J gene	clone size	CDR3 protein
TRBV28	TRBJ1-1	.	CASSEGGMNTEAFF
TRBV4-2	TRBJ1-4	.	CASNNIYTRGATNEKLFF
TRBV29-1	TRBJ1-5	.	CSVKPGGNQPQHF
TRBV6-5	TRBJ2-5	.	CASSYSTGGGETQYF
TRBV9	TRBJ2-1	.	CASSVVASGNEQFF
TRBV28	TRBJ2-7	once	CASRPPGTGARVYF
TRBV18	TRBJ1-1	.	CASKNGDRIMNTEAFF
TRBV27	TRBJ1-4	.	CASSDIPGAVTNEKLFF
TRBV27	TRBJ2-7	.	CASSFRSSYEQYF
TRBV5-1	TRBJ1-4	.	CASSLDSFNEKLFF
TRBV2	TRBJ2-3	.	CASSLSWTTGTDTQYF
TRBV10-3	TRBJ2-3	.	CATGGTSGRGPDTQYF
TRBV4-2	TRBJ2-1	once	CASSQDERSSYNEQFF